This T cell receptor beta chain was found in a study of shared clonotypes between healthy human individuals. General study findings and limits: Naive CD4 clonotype sharing across a few donors was roughly 5%. An effect of sequencing depth on clonotype sharing among donors was expected. Non-shared clonotypes were found to have lower generation probabilities than the clonotypes that were shared by all four of the sorted-subset donors. In general, naive subsets displayed greater estimated richness than memory subsets did.

The table came from immunoSEQ multiplex PCR; TCRdb's copy has only in-frame clones and leaves some out. The data contain fewer than 1.8 million clones, just under 99% of them seen just once; the ten biggest clones take up about 0.35%. This CDR3 is 14 amino acids long. Germline assignment: CDR1 SEHNR and CDR2 FQNEAQ (reference sequence). Trimming left V 5 bases short and J 4 bases short, with 11 bases between. A word on this clone: Its specificity is unknown.

The sequenced sample consisted of naive CD4+ T cells sorted from blood. Subset meaning: CD45RA+ positively selected. This chain links TRBV7-9 with TRBJ2-2; D might be TRBD2 (5 bases). The TCR sequence derives from a man aged 25-45 years in good health. CDR3 protein: CASSTAGGTGELFF. The CDR3 nucleotides read TGTGCCAGCAGCACTGCAGGAGGCACCGGGGAGCTGTTTTTT.